The sequence of this TCR beta chain was determined in a study of Ad26.COV2.S vaccination and SARS-CoV-2 variants (dated by TCRdb to the early 2020s). Notes on the research overall: Vaccine-arm donors came from COV1001, a multicentre, randomized, double-blind, placebo-controlled phase I-IIa trial of Ad26.COV2.S in healthy adults. Ad26.COV2.S was given intramuscularly at 5x10^10 or 1x10^11 viral particles, as a single shot or as two shots 56 days apart. TCRbeta repertoire sequencing was used to assess the specificity and breadth of SARS-CoV-2-reactive T cell receptors after Ad26.COV2.S vaccination. A total of around 32 samples were included in the TCR-sequenced set, comprising roughly 19 Ad26.COV2.S vaccine recipients, 5 placebo recipients and 8 SARS-CoV-2 convalescent individuals. Trial participants were randomized into five groups of five, in which low-dose or high-dose Ad26.COV2.S was given once or twice, or placebo was given on both occasions. Investigators remained blinded to trial group allocation during experiments and outcome assessment. Overall results and qualifications from the work: The study was not powered to compare responses between vaccine doses or regimens. Substantial breadth of spike-specific CD8+ and CD4+ T cell responses was reported after vaccination. Spike-specific TCR breadth was higher in Ad26.COV2.S recipients than in placebo recipients (P = 0.0014). According to the authors, total T cell responses may have been underestimated by the TCR breadth and depth analyses. Comparable non-spike TCR breadth was observed between vaccine and placebo recipients, consistent with only spike being contained in the vaccine.

In light of the paper, this sample's treatment or condition label describes: 15 to 20 received Ad26.COV2.S at low or high dose, single or two shots; five or six received placebo; per-sample allocation not given. Repertoires of vaccine and placebo recipients were sequenced from samples collected on day 63 after the first injection. Cohort 1b enrolled 20 to 30 adults aged 18-55 years at a single site in Boston, USA, between 29 July and 7 August 2020. Ad26.COV2.S was a replication-incompetent adenovirus type 26 vector that expressed a prefusion-stabilized SARS-CoV-2 spike protein derived from the original Wuhan strain. TCRbeta CDR3 regions were sequenced with the immunoSEQ Assay. After extraction, genomic DNA underwent amplification by bias-controlled multiplex PCR, followed by high-throughput sequencing. Concerning the study's data processing: To quantify the absolute abundance of each unique TCRbeta CDR3 region, sequences were collapsed and filtered. T cell fraction was estimated by normalizing TCRbeta template counts to usable DNA, with usable DNA measured through amplification of reference genes found in all nucleated cells. Repertoire TCRs were annotated as SARS-CoV-2-specific by exact matching of V gene, CDR3 amino acid sequence and J gene to a known reactive TCR set. The reference SARS-CoV-2 TCR set came from MIRA and was filtered for enrichment in COVID-19-positive ImmuneCODE repertoires, removing public or cross-reactive TCRs. Drawing on the MIRA antigens, annotated TCRs were analysed further at the level of specific ORF or position within ORF. Breadth was defined as the number of annotated unique rearrangements divided by the total number of unique productive rearrangements, and depth was defined as the summed frequency of the annotated unique rearrangements. Two-sided Wilcoxon rank-sum tests were used to compare TCR breadth between groups. Drawn from immuneACCESS, this table holds only the in-frame rearrangements with V and J called that TCRdb kept. Clones are partly lost; checked studies trace under half to an unresolved V gene and leave the rest unexplained. Clonal size and the V and J genes are those of that table, whereas D and trimming came from the DNA. Counted in this sample were about 350,000 clones; about 85% of them appeared once. Together, the top ten hold around 6.4% of the sample.

A remark on this clone: The target of this receptor is not known. No per-base quality is available; no much larger clone lies one base away.

The germline ends are 13 bases apart after V is trimmed by 4 bases and J by 2 bases. CDR1 and CDR2 were assigned from the germline V gene as LGHNA and YNFKEQ. The CDR3 contains 15 residues, cysteine and phenylalanine counted. Kept here is only the CDR3 DNA, which spans 45 bases and is read in frame from base 1. Recombination connected TRBV4-2 to TRBJ2-3; the D gene is perhaps TRBD1, from 6 matching bases. The TCR originated in a person aged 18-60 years who received the Ad26.COV2.S COVID-19 vaccine or a placebo. Here the sequenced sample was peripheral blood, taken in a trial of Ad26.COV2.S vaccine versus placebo. The base sequence is TGTGCCAGCAGCCTCTCGGGGACAAACACAGATACGCAGTATTTT. Translated, it gives CASSLSGTNTDTQYF.